The entry below gives a single TCR beta chain sequence along with its context. The CDR3 extends over 17 amino acids. V trimming: 3 bases; J trimming: 0 bases; junction bases outside the gene matches: 6. CDR1 is SEHNR and CDR2 is FQNEAQ in the germline V gene (reference sequence). These data belong to a study of cytomegalovirus exposure and HLA in healthy donors. Here immunoSEQ multiplex PCR was the method, and the copy in TCRdb shows in-frame clones only, minus some. The table includes tens of thousands of clones, 90% to 95% detected once. The chain carries TRBV7-9 and TRBJ2-7; 12 bases are a match to TRBD2. Material: PBMCs. The receptor's source is a man younger than 35 in good health and CMV-seropositive. In DNA form, the CDR3 reads TGTGCCAGCAGCTTGGTAATGACTAGCGGGAGCTCCTACGAGCAGTACTTC. Protein product: CASSLVMTSGSSYEQYF.